Each of the 12 T cell receptor beta chains below was sequenced from the same sample in a study of cytomegalovirus exposure and HLA in healthy donors. PCR involved 60 Vbeta and 13 Jbeta primers. Sequencing used immunoSEQ multiplex PCR; TCRdb keeps in-frame clones, though not all of them. In the table there are about 150,000 clones, 75% to 85% of which are singletons. The specimen sequenced was PBMCs. These receptors all stem from a man in his thirties or forties in good health and CMV-seropositive.

The chain joins TRBV5-6 to TRBJ1-5; perhaps TRBD1 as D (5 bases). Trimming removed 0 bases from V and 2 bases from J, with 9 bases in between. The CDR3 sequence is 15 residues long. CDR1 is SGHDT, CDR2 YYEEEE, per germline. CDR3 residues: CASSLEGAGNQPQHF. For the CDR3, the DNA is TGTGCCAGCAGCTTGGAAGGGGCGGGCAATCAGCCCCAGCATTTT.

The chain couples TRBV6-6 to TRBJ1-1; D gene uncertain. Between the trimmed V and J ends, which lost 7 bases and 2 bases, there was a span of 8 bases. Germline V gives CDR1 MNHNY, CDR2 SVGAGI (reference sequence). The CDR3 has 12 amino acids. The CDR3 DNA reads TGTGCCAGCACCCGACTAAACACTGAAGCTTTCTTT. The encoded protein is CASTRLNTEAFF.

The chain links TRBV30 to TRBJ1-5, with D maybe TRBD1 (5 bases). CDR3 size: 16 residues. Between the trimmed V and J ends, which lost 3 bases and 7 bases, there was a span of 22 bases. The germline CDR1 and CDR2 sequences are GTSNPN and SVGIG (reference sequence). CDR3 sequence: CAWSSRGGATRQPQHF. The CDR3 DNA follows: TGTGCCTGGAGCTCCCGCGGGGGAGCCACACGACAGCCCCAGCATTTT.

The rearrangement uses TRBV6-5 and TRBJ1-6, with D unclear. V dropped 6 bases and J dropped 9 bases, with 12 bases sitting between them. Germline CDR1 reads MNHEY; CDR2 reads SVGAGI. The CDR3 length is 13 residues. CDR3 sequence: CASSQPGFSPLHF. CDR3 DNA sequence: TGTGCCAGCAGCCAGCCGGGGTTTTCACCCCTCCACTTT.

The rearrangement uses TRBV7-2 and TRBJ2-7, with no clear D. V was clipped by 5 bases and J by 2 bases, with 10 bases between them. The germline V gene encodes CDR1 SGHTA and CDR2 FQGNSA. This CDR3 comprises 13 residues. The chain's CDR3 is CASSRPSTYEQYF. The CDR3 DNA is TGTGCCAGCAGCCGTCCGTCTACCTACGAGCAGTACTTC.

This clone was counted only a few times. The chain employs TRBV5-1 and TRBJ1-4; 8 bases fit TRBD1. Germline CDR1 and CDR2: SGHRS and YFSETQ. Trimming took 2 bases from V and 6 from J; bases not matched to a gene: 3. The CDR3 extends over 14 amino acids. The CDR3 region has the DNA TGCGCCAGCAGCTTCCAGGGGGCGGATGAAAAACTGTTTTTT. This encodes CASSFQGADEKLFF.

This clone was recorded only once. CDR3 bases: TGCGCCAGCAGCCAAGGTAAGAGGGCCACTGAAGCTTTCTTT. This sequence encodes CASSQGKRATEAFF. This chain connects TRBV4-3 to TRBJ1-1, with D uncertain. Germline CDR1 is LGHNA and CDR2 is YSLEER. The CDR3 length is 14 residues. The V end lost 1 base, the J end lost 4 bases, and 10 bases lay between the germline ends.

The CDR3 loop reads CASSSTQGGSEAFF. The CDR3 bases are TGTGCCAGCAGTAGCACCCAGGGCGGAAGTGAAGCTTTCTTT. The rearrangement uses TRBV6-5 and TRBJ1-1, with D possibly being TRBD1 (5 bases). V lost 5 bases, J lost 7 bases, and 17 bases lay in between. Germline V gives CDR1 MNHEY, CDR2 SVGAGI. This CDR3 is built from 14 residues.

V and J are TRBV28 and TRBJ1-2, with a possible D match to TRBD1 (6 bases). Trimming took off 10 bases at V and 8 bases at J, with 14 bases between the two ends. CDR1 and CDR2 (germline): MDHEN, SYDVKM. The CDR3 contains 11 residues. The CDR3 is CAITGMGGYTF. The CDR3 DNA sequence: TGTGCCATCACAGGGATGGGAGGCTACACCTTC.

The CDR3 DNA sequence: TGCGCCAGCAGCCGGACTAGCGGGGGATACGAGCAGTACTTC. This sequence encodes CASSRTSGGYEQYF. This rearrangement joins TRBV10-1 to TRBJ2-7, with 13 bases lining up with TRBD2. The germline gives CDR1 WNHNN, CDR2 SYGVQD (reference sequence). The V and J ends lost 6 bases and 4 bases, in that order; junction bases with no gene match: 3. CDR3 size: 14 residues.

The CDR3 sequence: CASSPPLQGANGYTF. CDR3 in DNA: TGTGCCAGCTCACCACCTCTCCAGGGGGCAAATGGCTACACCTTC. The rearrangement joins TRBV18 to TRBJ1-2; the match to TRBD1 covers 8 bases. V shed 0 bases, J shed 6 bases, and the junction held 6 bases outside the gene matches. CDR1 and CDR2 from the germline V gene are KGHSH and LQKENI. The CDR3 loop spans 15 amino acids.

As regards this clone: The sample contains more than one DNA sequence encoding this CDR3. V usage is TRBV5-1 and J usage is TRBJ2-7, with D possibly matching TRBD1 (7 bases). Germline loops: CDR1 SGHRS, CDR2 YFSETQ. V was cut by 0 bases and J by 6 bases, with 10 bases left in between. The CDR3 consists of 13 residues. As DNA, the CDR3 is TGCGCCAGCAGCTTGGGACAGGGAGGCGAGCAGTACTTC. Translation: CASSLGQGGEQYF.